Sequencing of this T cell receptor beta chain was carried out in a study of cytotoxic CD8 clonotypes in ibrutinib-treated CLL. Study conclusions and caveats: Baseline clonality exceeded age-matched healthy donors and tracked circulating CD8+ T-cell counts. The times at which samples were taken varied between sustained-remission and progressing patients.

Sequencing sought depths of 1 in 200,000 to 1 in 1 million T cells. The data were produced by immunoSEQ multiplex PCR, yet TCRdb's version contains in-frame clones alone and is incomplete. This table has about 310,000 clones, around four fifths appearing once. Trimming left V 1 base short and J 4 bases short, with 12 bases between. Germline CDR1 is SGHRS and CDR2 is YFSETQ. The CDR3 runs 15 residues. This clone has just a few counts. Its specificity is unknown. The specimen comprised PBMCs, sampled before ibrutinib treatment. The sequence was collected from a human donor with chronic lymphocytic leukemia. This rearrangement joins TRBV5-1 to TRBJ2-1, with D possibly TRBD1 on 5 matching bases. The CDR3 region is CASSLIQGVYNEQFF. CDR3 DNA sequence: TGCGCCAGCAGCTTGATCCAGGGTGTATACAATGAGCAGTTCTTC. Using reference TRBV5-1 and TRBJ2-1 for the parts outside the CDR3, the full variable domain is KAGVTQTPRYLIKTRGQQVTLSCSPISGHRSVSWYQQTPGQGLQFLFEYFSETQRNKGNFPGRFSGRQFSNSRSEMNVSTLELGDSALYLCASSLIQGVYNEQFFGPGTRLTVL.